The 22 T cell receptor beta chains listed next were all sequenced from one sample in a study of cytomegalovirus exposure and HLA in healthy donors. PCR employed 60 Vbeta and 13 Jbeta primers. Libraries were prepared by immunoSEQ multiplex PCR; TCRdb keeps only in-frame clonotypes and omits some of them. The sample lists over 200,000 clones, 77% occurring once. The material sequenced was PBMCs. Receptor source: an older woman in good health and CMV-seropositive.

This chain links TRBV6-1 with TRBJ1-6, with 8 bases matching TRBD1. V shed 8 bases and J 7 bases; nucleotides not matched to a gene: 4. Germline assignment: CDR1 MNHNS and CDR2 SASEGT. The CDR3 has 13 residues. The CDR3 sequence: CASGTGGNSPLHF. CDR3 bases: TGTGCCAGCGGAACAGGGGGAAATTCACCCCTCCACTTT.

The chain joins TRBV5-1 to TRBJ2-6; D is possibly TRBD2 (5 bases). The V gene lost 6 bases and the J gene lost 0 bases, with 7 bases spanning the gap. CDR1 is SGHRS, CDR2 YFSETQ, per germline. This CDR3 is built from 14 residues. The CDR3 nucleotides are TGCGCCAGCATGGGAGTCTCTGGGGCCAACGTCCTGACTTTC. Encoded protein: CASMGVSGANVLTF.

This clone has just a few counts. This sequence joins TRBV5-6 and TRBJ1-5, with no clear D. The CDR3 spans 15 residues. Looked up from germline, CDR1 is SGHDT and CDR2 is YYEEEE. V dropped 0 bases and J dropped 1 base, with 8 bases sitting between them. The DNA of the CDR3 is TGTGCCAGCAGCTTGGCAGGTTGGAGCAATCAGCCCCAGCATTTT. Translating gives CASSLAGWSNQPQHF.

In the case of this clone: The same CDR3 can be traced to other DNA sequences in this sample. This sequence joins TRBV5-1 and TRBJ2-1; TRBD1 matches 11 bases. The CDR3 has 14 amino acids. Looked up from germline, CDR1 is SGHRS and CDR2 is YFSETQ. V shed 4 bases, J shed 8 bases, and the junction held 5 bases outside the gene matches. In nucleotides, the CDR3 is TGCGCCAGCAGCGGGAGGACAGGGGGCGATGAGCAGTTCTTC. It is translated as CASSGRTGGDEQFF.

The J gene is TRBJ2-1, the V gene TRBV12-5; 10 bases are shared with TRBD2. Germline V gene lookup returns CDR1 LGHNT and CDR2 FRNRAP. This CDR3 comprises 17 residues. The ends lost 1 base at V and 8 bases at J; junction bases unmatched: 11. Written as DNA, the CDR3 is TGTGCTAGTGGTTTGGGGCTAGCGGGAGTCTATGGTCATGAGCAGTTCTTC. Its translation is CASGLGLAGVYGHEQFF.

This clone was seen a single time. This chain uses TRBV11-2 with TRBJ1-2; TRBD1 is a possible D gene (6 bases). This CDR3 has 13 amino acids. Germline V gene sequence: CDR1 SGHAT, CDR2 FQNNGV. Trimming took 5 bases from V and 8 from J, leaving 15 bases between them. The CDR3 loop reads CASSPGGHSGYTF. DNA for the CDR3: TGTGCCAGCAGCCCGGGGGGGCATAGCGGCTACACCTTC.

CDR3 in amino acids: CASSADGQGYYNEQFF. In DNA, the CDR3 is TGCGCCAGCAGCGCGGATGGACAGGGGTACTACAATGAGCAGTTCTTC. This rearrangement joins TRBV5-1 to TRBJ2-1; 9 bases align to TRBD1. The CDR3 is 16 residues long. After removal of 4 bases from V and 3 bases from J, the junction contained 8 bases not matched to a gene. Germline CDR1 and CDR2: SGHRS and YFSETQ.

V usage is TRBV7-6 and J usage is TRBJ2-3; 13 positions agree with TRBD2. V was pared by 5 bases and J by 0 bases, with 5 bases of the junction left unmatched. Per germline, CDR1 SGHVS and CDR2 FNYEAQ. The CDR3 has 17 residues. CDR3 coding DNA: TGTGCCAGCAGCCCGGAACTAGCGGGAGGGAGCACAGATACGCAGTATTTT. It is translated as CASSPELAGGSTDTQYF.

The genes are TRBV25-1 and TRBJ1-1; 8 nucleotides agree with TRBD1. Germline-derived CDR1 and CDR2 are MGHDK and SYGVNS. With V trimmed by 7 bases and J by 5 bases, 12 bases remained unmatched. CDR3 length equals 15 residues. In DNA, the CDR3 is TGTGCCAGCACCAATTTAGGGACAGGAGGGACTGAAGCTTTCTTT. This codes for CASTNLGTGGTEAFF.

The rearrangement links TRBV5-1 to TRBJ1-3; tentatively, D is TRBD1 (5 bases). Germline V gene data show CDR1 as SGHRS and CDR2 as YFSETQ. V lost 4 bases, J lost 0 bases, and 14 bases lay in between. The CDR3 contains 16 residues. The CDR3 coding sequence is TGCGCCAGCAGCCTGGGGTGGGGCGACTCTGGAAACACCATATATTTT. This translates into CASSLGWGDSGNTIYF.

V gene TRBV6-5 combines with J gene TRBJ1-2, with D unclear. The CDR3 runs 15 residues. Per germline, CDR1 MNHEY and CDR2 SVGAGI. V was cut by 2 bases and J by 3 bases, with 13 bases left in between. In DNA, the CDR3 is TGTGCCAGCAGTTACGATAGCGTCGGAGACTATGGCTACACCTTC. This encodes CASSYDSVGDYGYTF.

The V and J genes are TRBV7-9 and TRBJ1-1; possible D gene TRBD1, 6 bases. The CDR3 spans 13 residues. The V gene lost 7 bases and the J gene lost 0 bases, with 9 bases spanning the gap. Germline values: CDR1 SEHNR, CDR2 FQNEAQ (reference sequence). The CDR3 DNA reads as TGTGCCAGCACCCCAGGGGTGAACACTGAAGCTTTCTTT. It is translated as CASTPGVNTEAFF.

With regard to this clone: The final CDR3 position lacks the conserved phenylalanine or tryptophan, pointing to a likely read error. The gene calls are TRBV9 and TRBJ2-7; D perhaps matches TRBD1 (8 bases). The CDR3 sequence is 15 residues long. Germline CDR1 reads SGDLS; CDR2 reads YYNGEE. V was trimmed by 3 bases and J by 3 bases, leaving 16 bases between them. CDR3 residues: CASSGGGDRGYEQYL. The DNA of the CDR3 is TGTGCCAGCAGCGGGGGGGGAGACAGGGGCTACGAGCAGTACCTC.

The chain carries TRBV18 and TRBJ1-1; 8 positions agree with TRBD1. The germline V gene encodes CDR1 KGHSH and CDR2 LQKENI. With V trimmed by 4 bases and J by 4 bases, 11 bases remained unmatched. The CDR3 covers 16 residues. The CDR3 nucleotides are TGTGCCAGCTCACAGCGACAGGGGCCGTCGAGCACTGAAGCTTTCTTT. Its translation is CASSQRQGPSSTEAFF.

This clone was observed once. The chain combines TRBV27 with TRBJ2-1; tentative D call: TRBD2 (5 bases). CDR1 is MNHEY and CDR2 is SMNVEV in the germline V gene (reference sequence). This CDR3 spans 14 amino acids. The ends were cut back, 6 bases at V and 5 bases at J, with 14 bases in the middle. The CDR3 DNA reads as TGTGCCAGCAGCTACGGGATCCGGGACAATGAGCAGTTCTTC. It is translated as CASSYGIRDNEQFF.

The DNA for the CDR3 is TGTGCCACCAGCTTCCGCGGGGGGACGCGCCTGAATGGCTACACCTTC. Translating gives CATSFRGGTRLNGYTF. The chain uses TRBV15 and TRBJ1-2, with D perhaps matching TRBD1 (5 bases). Germline V gives CDR1 LNHNV, CDR2 YYDKDF (reference sequence). V was shortened by 5 bases and J by 6 bases, with 22 bases between the two germline ends. The CDR3 sequence is 16 residues long. Together with reference TRBV15 and TRBJ1-2, the CDR3 gives the full variable domain: DAMVIQNPRYQVTQFGKPVTLSCSQTLNHNVMYWYQQKSSQAPKLLFHYYDKDFNNEADTPDNFQSRRPNTSFCFLDIRSPGLGDTAMYLCATSFRGGTRLNGYTFGSGTRLTVV.

This clone was recorded a few times. This rearrangement joins TRBV7-6 to TRBJ1-6, with D unresolved. Per the germline V gene, CDR1 is SGHVS and CDR2 is FNYEAQ. The CDR3 runs 13 residues. Trimming removed 7 bases at V and 9 bases at J, with 13 bases between. Here the CDR3 DNA reads TGTGCCAGCACCGGGAGCCGAGGTTCACCCCTCCACTTT. Translation: CASTGSRGSPLHF.

This chain uses TRBV5-1 with TRBJ2-5; 12 bases align to TRBD2. The CDR3 length is 16 residues. Per germline, CDR1 SGHRS and CDR2 YFSETQ. Trimming cost V 5 bases and J 6 bases; bases outside gene matches: 11. CDR3 sequence reads: CASRATSGGPSQTQYF. For the CDR3, the DNA is TGCGCCAGCAGAGCTACTAGCGGGGGGCCGTCACAGACCCAGTACTTC. Drawing the rest from reference TRBV5-1 and TRBJ2-5, the complete variable domain is KAGVTQTPRYLIKTRGQQVTLSCSPISGHRSVSWYQQTPGQGLQFLFEYFSETQRNKGNFPGRFSGRQFSNSRSEMNVSTLELGDSALYLCASRATSGGPSQTQYFGPGTRLLVL.

The gene calls are TRBV9 and TRBJ1-1; D is unresolved. The germline gives CDR1 SGDLS, CDR2 YYNGEE. The germline V and J ends were trimmed by 2 bases and 0 bases, with 8 bases remaining between them. The CDR3 sequence is 14 residues long. The CDR3 is CASSVGSMNTEAFF. The CDR3 DNA follows: TGTGCCAGCAGCGTGGGCAGCATGAACACTGAAGCTTTCTTT.

The rearrangement uses TRBV6-1 and TRBJ2-3, with 7 bases matching TRBD1. The CDR3 is made up of 14 amino acids. Trimming took 2 bases from V and 6 from J; bases not matched to a gene: 5. Germline CDR1 is MNHNS and CDR2 is SASEGT. The CDR3 DNA reads TGTGCCAGCAGTGAATCAGGGGGAAGGGATACGCAGTATTTT. Translation: CASSESGGRDTQYF.

This clone is labeled as large. The gene calls are TRBV4-3 and TRBJ2-2; 12 bases fit TRBD1. Germline CDR1 is LGHNA and CDR2 is YSLEER. CDR3 length: 16 amino acids. With V trimmed by 4 bases and J by 6 bases, 6 bases remained unmatched. CDR3 region: CASSPTGTGGSGELFF. CDR3 bases: TGCGCCAGCAGCCCAACCGGGACAGGGGGCTCCGGGGAGCTGTTTTTT.

V usage is TRBV28 and J usage is TRBJ1-2; the D is unclear. Deletions cut 3 bases from V and 4 bases from J, with 9 bases between. Germline lookup yields CDR1 MDHEN and CDR2 SYDVKM. The CDR3 sequence is 13 residues long. CDR3 region: CASSFTVIYGYTF. The CDR3 DNA reads TGTGCCAGCAGTTTTACGGTAATCTATGGCTACACCTTC.